The 6 T cell receptor beta chains listed next were all sequenced from one sample in a study of blood T cell repertoires in COVID-19. Libraries were prepared by immunoSEQ multiplex PCR; TCRdb keeps only in-frame clonotypes and omits some of them. Among roughly 280,000 clones listed, approximately 87% were seen once. The specimen sequenced was peripheral blood. These receptors came from a man aged 60 to 75 who had recovered from COVID-19.

V is TRBV16 and J is TRBJ2-5; 8 bases are shared with TRBD1. Germline V gives CDR1 KGHSY, CDR2 FQNENV. V was clipped by 2 bases and J by 2 bases; unmatched bases: 4. This CDR3 region has 15 residues. CDR3 amino acids: CASSQQGAPQETQYF. Here the CDR3 DNA reads TGTGCCAGCAGCCAACAGGGGGCGCCACAAGAGACCCAGTACTTC.

The V gene is TRBV5-1, the J gene TRBJ1-4; 7 bases line up with TRBD1. Germline V lookup: CDR1 SGHRS, CDR2 YFSETQ. Trimming cost V 4 bases and J 1 base; bases outside gene matches: 7. The CDR3 spans 16 residues. The CDR3 loop is CASSPGTGVTNEKLFF. The CDR3 coding sequence is TGCGCCAGCAGCCCTGGAACAGGGGTAACTAATGAAAAACTGTTTTTT.

This sequence joins TRBV9 and TRBJ2-1; D is perhaps TRBD1 (7 bases). The V end lost 0 bases, the J end lost 2 bases, and 12 bases lay between the germline ends. From germline, CDR1 is SGDLS and CDR2 YYNGEE. This CDR3 contains 16 residues. The CDR3 loop is CASSVDPRGAYNEQFF. The CDR3 region has the DNA TGTGCCAGCAGCGTAGATCCCAGGGGGGCCTACAATGAGCAGTTCTTC. Supplemented by reference TRBV9 and TRBJ2-1, the full variable domain reads DSGVTQTPKHLITATGQRVTLRCSPRSGDLSVYWYQQSLDQGLQFLIQYYNGEERAKGNILERFSAQQFPDLHSELNLSSLELGDSALYFCASSVDPRGAYNEQFFGPGTRLTVL.

J is TRBJ1-1 and V is TRBV25-1; D is uncertain. The germline V gene encodes CDR1 MGHDK and CDR2 SYGVNS. Deletions cut 3 bases from V and 5 bases from J, with 10 bases between. This CDR3 region has 13 residues. Here the CDR3 reads CASSDSRGTEAFF. The CDR3 bases are TGTGCCAGCAGTGATAGTCGGGGAACTGAAGCTTTCTTT.

This clone was counted only a few times. The gene calls are TRBV7-2 and TRBJ1-5; D is undetermined. The CDR3 length is 13 residues. V gave up 3 bases and J gave up 4 bases, with 7 bases separating them. Germline assignment: CDR1 SGHTA and CDR2 FQGNSA. The CDR3, as DNA: TGTGCCAGCAGCTTCTGGGAGAATCAGCCCCAGCATTTT. Amino acids: CASSFWENQPQHF.

This clone was recorded only once. J is TRBJ2-1 and V is TRBV7-9; 10 bases fit TRBD1. Germline V gene data show CDR1 as SEHNR and CDR2 as FQNEAQ (reference sequence). The CDR3 runs to 18 residues. V was clipped by 5 bases and J by 0 bases; unmatched bases: 10. For the CDR3, the DNA is TGTGCCAGCAGCCCCCACCCCAGGACAGGGGGCTCCTACAATGAGCAGTTCTTC. Residues: CASSPHPRTGGSYNEQFF.